This section outlines one TCR beta chain sequence together with its context. This sample is part of a study of identical twins. TCRdb analysed the 5' RACE reads with MiXCR anew, one entry per CDR3 protein. The sample yields around 510,000 distinct CDR3 sequences, over 11% seen once. Only healthy Caucasians were enrolled as donors. This sample also belongs to another study, concerning yellow fever vaccine responses in identical twins.

The receptor was isolated from a woman aged 18 to 35 in good health. The specimen was CD4+ T cells sorted from blood.

The DNA for the CDR3 is TGTGCCAGCCGCCCTAGCGGGGGGGCCCGCAATGAGCAGTTCTTC. Translation: CASRPSGGARNEQFF. The chain joins TRBV11-1 to TRBJ2-1; 12 bases align to TRBD2. Trimming at V came to 8 bases and at J to 6 bases, leaving 8 bases not matched to a gene. Germline CDR1 and CDR2: SGHAT and FQDESV (reference sequence). CDR3 length: 15 residues.